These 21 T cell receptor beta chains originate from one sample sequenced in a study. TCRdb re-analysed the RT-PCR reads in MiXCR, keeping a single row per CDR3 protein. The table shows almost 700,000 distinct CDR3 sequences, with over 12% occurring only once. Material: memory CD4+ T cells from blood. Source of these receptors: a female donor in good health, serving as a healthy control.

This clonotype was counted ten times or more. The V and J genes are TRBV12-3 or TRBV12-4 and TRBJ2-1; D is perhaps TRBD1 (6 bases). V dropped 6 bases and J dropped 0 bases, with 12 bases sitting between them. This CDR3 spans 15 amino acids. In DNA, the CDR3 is TGTGCCAGCAGCCGACAGGCGAGCTCCTACAATGAGCAGTTCTTC. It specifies CASSRQASSYNEQFF.

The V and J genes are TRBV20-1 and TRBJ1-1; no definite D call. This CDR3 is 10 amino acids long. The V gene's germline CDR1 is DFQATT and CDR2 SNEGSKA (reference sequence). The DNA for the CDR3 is TGCAGCATATCTGACACTGAAGCTTTCTTT. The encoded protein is CSISDTEAFF.

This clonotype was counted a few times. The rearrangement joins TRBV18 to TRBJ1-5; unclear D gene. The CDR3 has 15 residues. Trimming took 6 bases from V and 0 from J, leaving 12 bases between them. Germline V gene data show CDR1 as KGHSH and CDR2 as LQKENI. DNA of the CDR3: TGTGCCAGCTCCCCGGGGAGGGCTAGCAATCAGCCCCAGCATTTT. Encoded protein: CASSPGRASNQPQHF. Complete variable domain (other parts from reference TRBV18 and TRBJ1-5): NAGVMQNPRHLVRRRGQEARLRCSPMKGHSHVYWYRQLPEEGLKFMVYLQKENIIDESGMPKERFSAEFPKEGPSILRIQQVVRGDSAAYFCASSPGRASNQPQHFGDGTRLSIL.

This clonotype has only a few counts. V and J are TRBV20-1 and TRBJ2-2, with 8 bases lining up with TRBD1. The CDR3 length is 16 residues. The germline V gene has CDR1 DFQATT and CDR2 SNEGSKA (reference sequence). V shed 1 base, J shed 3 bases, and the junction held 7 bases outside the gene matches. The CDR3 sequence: CSARVSDRADTGELFF. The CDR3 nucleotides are TGCAGTGCTAGAGTGTCGGACAGGGCGGACACCGGGGAGCTGTTTTTT.

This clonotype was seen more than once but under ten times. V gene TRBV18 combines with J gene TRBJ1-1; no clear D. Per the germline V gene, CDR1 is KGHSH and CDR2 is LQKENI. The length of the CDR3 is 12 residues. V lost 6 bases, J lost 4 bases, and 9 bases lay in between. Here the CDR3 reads CASSSWTTEAFF. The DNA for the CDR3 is TGTGCCAGCTCCAGCTGGACCACTGAAGCTTTCTTT.

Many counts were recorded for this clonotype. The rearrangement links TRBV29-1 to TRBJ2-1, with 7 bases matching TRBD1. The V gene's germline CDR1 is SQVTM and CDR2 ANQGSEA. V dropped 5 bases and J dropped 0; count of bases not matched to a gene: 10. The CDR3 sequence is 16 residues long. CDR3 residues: CSVLAPDRNSYNEQFF. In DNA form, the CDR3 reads TGCAGCGTTTTAGCCCCGGACAGGAACTCCTACAATGAGCAGTTCTTC.

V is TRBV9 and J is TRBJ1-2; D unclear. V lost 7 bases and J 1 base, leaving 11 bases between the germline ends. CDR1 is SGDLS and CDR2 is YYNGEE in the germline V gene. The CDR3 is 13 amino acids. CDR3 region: CASSEGLNYGYTF. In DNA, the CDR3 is TGTGCCAGCTCAGAGGGCCTTAACTATGGCTACACCTTC.

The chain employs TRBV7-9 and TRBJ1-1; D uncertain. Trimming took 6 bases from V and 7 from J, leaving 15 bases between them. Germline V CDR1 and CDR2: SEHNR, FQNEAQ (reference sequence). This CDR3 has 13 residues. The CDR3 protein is CASRPLDYIEAFF. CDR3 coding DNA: TGTGCCAGCAGACCTCTAGACTACATTGAAGCTTTCTTT.

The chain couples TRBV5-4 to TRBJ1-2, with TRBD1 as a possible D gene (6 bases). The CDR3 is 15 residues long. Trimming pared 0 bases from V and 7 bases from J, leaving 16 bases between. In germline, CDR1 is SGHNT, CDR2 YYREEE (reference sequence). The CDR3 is CASSLGQAVRGGYTF. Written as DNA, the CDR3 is TGTGCCAGCAGCTTGGGACAGGCGGTGCGGGGTGGCTACACCTTC.

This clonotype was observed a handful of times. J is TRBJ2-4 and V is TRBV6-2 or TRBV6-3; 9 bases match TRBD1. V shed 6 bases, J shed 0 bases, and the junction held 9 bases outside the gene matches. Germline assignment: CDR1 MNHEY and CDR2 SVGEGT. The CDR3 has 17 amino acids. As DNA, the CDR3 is TGTGCCAGCAGCTCAGTCCCGGGACAGGGAGCCAAAAACATTCAGTACTTC. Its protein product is CASSSVPGQGAKNIQYF.

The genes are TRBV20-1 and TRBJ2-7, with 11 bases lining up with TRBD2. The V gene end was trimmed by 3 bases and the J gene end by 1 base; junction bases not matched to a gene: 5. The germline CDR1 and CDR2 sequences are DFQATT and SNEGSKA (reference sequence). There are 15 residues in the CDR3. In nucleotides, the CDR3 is TGCAGTGCTAGTAGCGGGAGGGCCCCATCCTACGAGCAGTACTTC. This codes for CSASSGRAPSYEQYF.

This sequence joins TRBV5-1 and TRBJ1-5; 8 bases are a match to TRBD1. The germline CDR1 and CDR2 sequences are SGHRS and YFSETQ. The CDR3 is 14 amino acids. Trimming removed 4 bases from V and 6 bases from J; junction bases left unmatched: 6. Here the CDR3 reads CASSVGQGSQPQHF. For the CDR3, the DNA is TGCGCCAGCAGCGTAGGACAGGGAAGTCAGCCCCAGCATTTT.

CDR3: CSASPFGRDTGELFF. The CDR3 region has the DNA TGCAGTGCTAGTCCCTTTGGACGCGACACCGGGGAGCTGTTTTTT. V is TRBV20-1 and J is TRBJ2-2; D is unresolved. In germline, CDR1 is DFQATT, CDR2 SNEGSKA (reference sequence). The V and J ends lost 3 bases and 3 bases respectively, with 14 bases between them. CDR3 size: 15 residues.

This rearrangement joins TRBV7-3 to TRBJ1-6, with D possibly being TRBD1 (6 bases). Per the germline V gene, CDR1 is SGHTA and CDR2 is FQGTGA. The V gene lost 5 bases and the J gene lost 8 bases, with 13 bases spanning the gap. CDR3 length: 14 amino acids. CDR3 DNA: TGTGCCAGCAGCAATAATGGGGGCGATTCACCCCTCCACTTT. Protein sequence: CASSNNGGDSPLHF.

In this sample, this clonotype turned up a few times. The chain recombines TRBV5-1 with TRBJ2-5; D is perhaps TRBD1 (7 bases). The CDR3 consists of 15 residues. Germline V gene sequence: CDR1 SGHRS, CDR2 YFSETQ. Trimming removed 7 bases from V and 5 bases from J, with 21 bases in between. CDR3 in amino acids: CASERWTGGGETQYF. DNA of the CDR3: TGCGCCAGCGAAAGATGGACAGGAGGAGGGGAGACCCAGTACTTC.

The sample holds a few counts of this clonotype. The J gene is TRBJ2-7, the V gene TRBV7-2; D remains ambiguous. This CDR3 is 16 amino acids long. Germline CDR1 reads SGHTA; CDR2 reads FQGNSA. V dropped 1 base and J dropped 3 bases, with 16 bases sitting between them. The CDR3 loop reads CASSLDSTPAVYEQYF. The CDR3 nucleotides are TGTGCCAGCAGCTTAGACTCTACTCCGGCTGTCTACGAGCAGTACTTC.

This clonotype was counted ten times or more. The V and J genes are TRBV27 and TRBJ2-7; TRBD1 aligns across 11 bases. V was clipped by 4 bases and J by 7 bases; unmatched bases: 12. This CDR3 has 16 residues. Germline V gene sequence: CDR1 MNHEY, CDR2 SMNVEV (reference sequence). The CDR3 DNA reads TGTGCCAGCAGTTCTATTACCGGGACAGGGGGTAGAGAGCAGTACTTC. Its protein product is CASSSITGTGGREQYF.

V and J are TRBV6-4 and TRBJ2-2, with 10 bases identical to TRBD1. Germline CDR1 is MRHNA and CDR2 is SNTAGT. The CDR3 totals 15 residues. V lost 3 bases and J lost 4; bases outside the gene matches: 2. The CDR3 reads CASSETGGFTGELFF. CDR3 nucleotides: TGTGCCAGCAGTGAGACAGGGGGCTTCACCGGGGAGCTGTTTTTT.

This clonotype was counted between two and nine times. CDR3 residues: CASSYSSGRTGELFF. In nucleotides, the CDR3 is TGTGCCAGCAGTTACTCGAGTGGGAGGACCGGGGAGCTGTTTTTT. J is TRBJ2-2 and V is TRBV6-2 or TRBV6-3; D might be TRBD2 (6 bases). This CDR3 region has 15 residues. Trimming pared 0 bases from V and 5 bases from J, leaving 10 bases between. Germline values: CDR1 MNHEY, CDR2 SVGEGT.

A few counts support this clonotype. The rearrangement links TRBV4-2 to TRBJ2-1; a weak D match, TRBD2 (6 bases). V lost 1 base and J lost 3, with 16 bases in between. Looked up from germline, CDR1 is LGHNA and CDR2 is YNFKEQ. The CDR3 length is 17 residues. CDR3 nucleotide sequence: TGTGCCAGCAGCCAAGTCTCGGCGGGAAGCAACTACAATGAGCAGTTCTTC. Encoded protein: CASSQVSAGSNYNEQFF.

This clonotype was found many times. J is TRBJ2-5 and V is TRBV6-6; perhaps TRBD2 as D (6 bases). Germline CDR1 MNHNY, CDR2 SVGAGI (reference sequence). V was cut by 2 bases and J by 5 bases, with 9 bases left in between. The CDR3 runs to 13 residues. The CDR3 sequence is CASSYGRGETQYF. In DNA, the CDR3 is TGTGCCAGCAGTTACGGGCGGGGCGAGACCCAGTACTTC.